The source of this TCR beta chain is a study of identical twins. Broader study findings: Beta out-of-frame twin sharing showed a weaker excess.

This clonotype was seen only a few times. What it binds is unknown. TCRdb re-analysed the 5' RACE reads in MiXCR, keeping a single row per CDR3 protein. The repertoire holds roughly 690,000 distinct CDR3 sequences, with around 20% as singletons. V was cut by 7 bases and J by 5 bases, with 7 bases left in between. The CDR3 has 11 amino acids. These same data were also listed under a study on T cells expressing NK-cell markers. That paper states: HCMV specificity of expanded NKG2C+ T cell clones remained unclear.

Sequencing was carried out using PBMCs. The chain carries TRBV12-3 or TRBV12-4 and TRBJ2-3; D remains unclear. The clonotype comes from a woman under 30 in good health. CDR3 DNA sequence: TGTGCCAGCACCCTGGTAGATACGCAGTATTTT. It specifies CASTLVDTQYF.